A single sample is the source of the 21 T cell receptor beta chains below, sequenced in a study of CD8 T cells in Susac syndrome. It was with random hexamers that about 0.45 to 1 ug RNA was reverse transcribed. TCRdb ran MiXCR on the immunoSEQ multiplex PCR reads and lists one entry per CDR3 protein. The data show about 20,000 distinct CDR3 sequences, with 85% to 95% seen just once and 0.25% to 0.3% held by the top ten. Sequencing was done on a sample of CD8+ T cells from PBMCs. The receptors were sampled from a human donor in good health.

The rearrangement joins TRBV27 to TRBJ2-4; D tentatively reads TRBD1 or TRBD2 (5 bases each). The CDR3 is 12 amino acids. V was trimmed by 5 bases and J by 15 bases, leaving 17 bases between them. CDR1 and CDR2 from the germline V gene are MNHEY and SMNVEV (reference sequence). The CDR3 sequence is CASSPYVGVRYF. Here the CDR3 DNA reads TGTGCCAGCAGTCCTTATGTGGGGGTGAGGTACTTC.

The V and J genes are TRBV29-1 and TRBJ2-1, with 7 positions matching TRBD2. Trimming removed 7 bases from V and 9 bases from J; junction bases left unmatched: 9. The length of the CDR3 is 12 residues. CDR1 and CDR2 (germline): SQVTM, ANQGSEA. This CDR3 is CSGNTRGFEQFF. CDR3 bases: TGCAGCGGTAATACGCGGGGGTTTGAGCAGTTCTTC.

The J gene is TRBJ2-3, the V gene TRBV9, with 13 bases lining up with TRBD2. V shed 1 base, J shed 4 bases, and the junction held 9 bases outside the gene matches. The CDR3 sequence is 18 residues long. Germline assignment: CDR1 SGDLS and CDR2 YYNGEE. The CDR3 protein is CASSVPSGTSGDPDTQYF. The CDR3 nucleotides are TGTGCCAGCAGCGTACCATCCGGGACTAGCGGGGACCCAGATACGCAGTATTTT.

The rearrangement uses TRBV4-1 and TRBJ2-1; 15 bases fit TRBD2. V trimming: 3 bases; J trimming: 2 bases; junction bases outside the gene matches: 2. The CDR3 has 17 amino acids. Germline V gives CDR1 MGHRA, CDR2 YSYEKL. The CDR3 bases are TGCGCCAGCAGCCAGGGGACTAGCGGGGGGCCCTACAATGAGCAGTTCTTC. Translated: CASSQGTSGGPYNEQFF.

The V gene is TRBV9, the J gene TRBJ2-1, with 8 bases lining up with TRBD2. CDR3 length: 14 amino acids. V lost 3 bases to trimming and J lost 8 bases; unmatched junction nucleotides: 7. From germline, CDR1 is SGDLS and CDR2 YYNGEE. CDR3 amino acids: CASSAYGGGDEQFF. Written as DNA, the CDR3 is TGTGCCAGCAGCGCTTACGGGGGGGGAGATGAGCAGTTCTTC.

The genes are TRBV13 and TRBJ2-1; D not resolved. With 1 base removed from V and 9 bases from J, the gap between germline ends came to 16 bases. The germline V gene has CDR1 PRHDT and CDR2 FYEKMQ (reference sequence). The CDR3 extends over 15 amino acids. The CDR3, as DNA: TGTGCCAGCAGCTTAGAGGGTGGTCCCGGGCCTGAGCAGTTCTTC. It yields the protein CASSLEGGPGPEQFF.

The chain links TRBV20-1 to TRBJ2-7; D is tentatively TRBD1 or TRBD2 (5 bases each). CDR1 is DFQATT, CDR2 SNEGSKA, per germline (reference sequence). V was pared by 0 bases and J by 0 bases, with 12 bases between. CDR3 length equals 15 residues. The CDR3 DNA sequence: TGCAGTGCTAGAGAGGTGGCAGGGAGCTCCTACGAGCAGTACTTC. It encodes CSAREVAGSSYEQYF.

This clonotype was counted between two and nine times. The gene calls are TRBV6-2 or TRBV6-3 and TRBJ1-1; the D gene is possibly TRBD1 (6 bases). This CDR3 has 14 amino acids. Trimming stripped 5 bases from V and 4 bases from J, with 14 bases between. Per the germline V gene, CDR1 is MNHEY and CDR2 is SVGEGT. In DNA, the CDR3 is TGTGCCAGCAGTACAGGGATGGAGAGCACTGAAGCTTTCTTT. It translates to CASSTGMESTEAFF.

The J gene is TRBJ2-7, the V gene TRBV7-9, with TRBD1 as a possible D gene (7 bases). V lost 1 base and J lost 3, with 13 bases in between. This CDR3 contains 15 residues. Germline assignment: CDR1 SEHNR and CDR2 FQNEAQ (reference sequence). CDR3 region: CASSLEGGQNYEQYF. The CDR3 DNA is TGTGCCAGCAGCTTAGAGGGGGGACAGAACTACGAGCAGTACTTC.

The chain is built from TRBV6-2 or TRBV6-3 and TRBJ2-1, with D tentatively TRBD1 (5 bases). CDR3 length: 13 residues. V was cut by 0 bases and J by 7 bases, with 7 bases left in between. Germline V gives CDR1 MNHEY, CDR2 SVGEGT. CDR3 protein: CASSYSTVNEQFF. CDR3 DNA sequence: TGTGCCAGCAGTTACTCGACAGTAAATGAGCAGTTCTTC.

V is TRBV4-3 and J is TRBJ2-1; D is unresolved. Between the trimmed V and J ends, which lost 0 bases and 5 bases, there was a span of 8 bases. Germline assignment: CDR1 LGHNA and CDR2 YSLEER. This CDR3 comprises 14 residues. The CDR3 coding sequence is TGCGCCAGCAGCCAAGACCGGGCGGACAATGAGCAGTTCTTC. Its protein is CASSQDRADNEQFF.

This sequence joins TRBV27 and TRBJ2-2, with 9 bases that match TRBD1. With 4 bases clipped from V and 4 bases from J, the junction kept 10 bases outside the gene matches. The CDR3 loop spans 17 amino acids. Germline CDR1 is MNHEY and CDR2 is SMNVEV (reference sequence). The CDR3 is CASSSSRTGALTGELFF. The CDR3 nucleotides are TGTGCCAGCAGTTCCAGTCGGACAGGGGCCCTCACCGGGGAGCTGTTTTTT.

The genes are TRBV10-1 and TRBJ2-3; 9 positions match TRBD2. The CDR3 runs to 14 residues. CDR1 WNHNN and CDR2 SYGVQD come from the germline V gene (reference sequence). Trimming removed 7 bases from V and 1 base from J; junction bases left unmatched: 3. The CDR3 DNA follows: TGCGCCAGCACCCCTAGCGGGGGCACAGATACGCAGTATTTT. Residues: CASTPSGGTDTQYF.

The rearrangement uses TRBV27 and TRBJ1-2; 11 bases are a match to TRBD1. CDR3 length: 13 amino acids. Germline V lookup: CDR1 MNHEY, CDR2 SMNVEV (reference sequence). Trimming took 4 bases from V and 8 from J; bases not matched to a gene: 3. CDR3 bases: TGTGCCAGCAGTTGGACAGGGGGCATCGGCTACACCTTC. Translating it yields CASSWTGGIGYTF.

The chain uses TRBV4-1 and TRBJ2-7; perhaps TRBD1 as D (6 bases). CDR1 and CDR2 (germline): MGHRA, YSYEKL. This CDR3 is 15 amino acids long. V was clipped by 0 bases and J by 6 bases, with 15 bases between them. CDR3 DNA sequence: TGCGCCAGCAGCCAAGATACCAGGGGCGGATCCGAGCAGTACTTC. Amino acid sequence: CASSQDTRGGSEQYF.

The chain recombines TRBV11-2 with TRBJ2-2; D is unresolved. The CDR3 spans 12 residues. V lost 8 bases to trimming and J lost 5 bases, with 9 bases between them. The germline V gene encodes CDR1 SGHAT and CDR2 FQNNGV. The CDR3 DNA sequence: TGTGCCAGCTCCCCGGAGACCGGGGAGCTGTTTTTT. Translating gives CASSPETGELFF.

This rearrangement joins TRBV20-1 to TRBJ2-3, with a weak D call TRBD1 (8 bases). Germline values: CDR1 DFQATT, CDR2 SNEGSKA (reference sequence). V shed 6 bases and J shed 2 bases, with 15 bases lying between them. The CDR3 totals 14 residues. CDR3 nucleotides: TGCAGTGCCTTGGACAGGGACTACACAGATACGCAGTATTTT. It specifies CSALDRDYTDTQYF.

The chain joins TRBV12-3 or TRBV12-4 to TRBJ2-1, with TRBD2 matching over 13 bases. There are 18 residues in the CDR3. Trimming cost V 3 bases and J 0 bases; bases outside gene matches: 5. CDR3 sequence: CASSLTSGGPSSYNEQFF. The CDR3 nucleotides read TGTGCCAGCAGTTTGACTAGCGGGGGGCCGAGCTCCTACAATGAGCAGTTCTTC.

The chain is built from TRBV6-4 and TRBJ2-5; 10 nucleotides line up with TRBD1. This CDR3 has 15 residues. Per germline, CDR1 MRHNA and CDR2 SNTAGT. V was clipped by 6 bases and J by 4 bases; unmatched bases: 8. The CDR3 DNA is TGTGCCAGCAGACCCGGGACAGGGGTTACAGAGACCCAGTACTTC. Encoded protein: CASRPGTGVTETQYF.

The DNA for the CDR3 is TGCGCCAGCAGCCCCGGGACAGCCCTTGAGCAGTTCTTC. Encoded protein: CASSPGTALEQFF. The chain uses TRBV4-1 and TRBJ2-1; 7 bases line up with TRBD1. The CDR3 length is 13 residues. The germline gives CDR1 MGHRA, CDR2 YSYEKL. The J segment lost 9 bases and the V segment lost 4 bases, leaving 6 bases of the junction unmatched.

This clonotype was counted once. The chain carries TRBV5-4 and TRBJ2-7; 7 bases are a match to TRBD1. CDR1 is SGHNT, CDR2 YYREEE, per germline (reference sequence). The CDR3 is made up of 17 amino acids. The V and J ends lost 1 base and 4 bases, in that order; junction bases with no gene match: 14. The CDR3: CASSLSGRGTDIYEQYF. The CDR3 DNA is TGTGCCAGCAGCTTGTCGGGCAGAGGGACAGACATTTACGAGCAGTACTTC. The entire variable domain, with the rest obtained from reference TRBV5-4 and TRBJ2-7, is as follows: ETGVTQSPTHLIKTRGQQVTLRCSSQSGHNTVSWYQQALGQGPQFIFQYYREEENGRGNFPPRFSGLQFPNYSSELNVNALELDDSALYLCASSLSGRGTDIYEQYFGPGTRLTVT.